The TCR beta chain under discussion was sequenced for a study of cytomegalovirus exposure and HLA in healthy donors. Study-level information: From about 179 million T cells, an earlier analysis saw roughly 100 million unique TCR beta sequences. About 85 million unique TCR sequences came from HLA-typed donors in an early release. Notes on the study in general: Later analysis suggested links between common viral pathogens and several top significant clusters. V- and J-gene trimming of TCR beta was linked (in a later analysis) to a missense DCLRE1C variant.

This PCR relied on a set of 60 Vbeta primers and 13 Jbeta primers. Assay: immunoSEQ multiplex PCR; the TCRdb copy retains only in-frame clones and omits some. The sample carries approximately 150,000 clones, roughly 80% recorded once. Comment on this clone: Its antigen remains unknown.

The source of this sequence is a young man in good health and CMV-seronegative. Sequenced input: PBMCs.

CDR3 protein: CASSYSMLGTSGRKFF. CDR3 bases: TGTGCCAGCAGTTACTCGATGCTCGGGACTAGCGGGAGAAAATTCTTC. The chain recombines TRBV6-5 with TRBJ2-1, with 14 nucleotides matching TRBD2. Looked up from germline, CDR1 is MNHEY and CDR2 is SVGAGI. The length of the CDR3 is 16 residues. The V gene end was trimmed by 0 bases and the J gene end by 16 bases; junction bases not matched to a gene: 11.